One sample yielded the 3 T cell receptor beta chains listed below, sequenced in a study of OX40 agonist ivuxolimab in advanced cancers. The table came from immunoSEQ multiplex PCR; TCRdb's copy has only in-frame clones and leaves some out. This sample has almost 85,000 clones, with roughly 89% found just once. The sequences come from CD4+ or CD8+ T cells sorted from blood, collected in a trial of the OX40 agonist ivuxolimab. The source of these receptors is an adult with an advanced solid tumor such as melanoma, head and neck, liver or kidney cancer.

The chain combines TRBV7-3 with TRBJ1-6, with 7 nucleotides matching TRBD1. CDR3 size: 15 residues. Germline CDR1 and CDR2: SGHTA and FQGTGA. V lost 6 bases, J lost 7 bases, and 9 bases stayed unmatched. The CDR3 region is CASSSTGDGNSPLHF. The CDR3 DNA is TGTGCCAGCAGTTCAACAGGGGATGGGAATTCACCCCTCCACTTT.

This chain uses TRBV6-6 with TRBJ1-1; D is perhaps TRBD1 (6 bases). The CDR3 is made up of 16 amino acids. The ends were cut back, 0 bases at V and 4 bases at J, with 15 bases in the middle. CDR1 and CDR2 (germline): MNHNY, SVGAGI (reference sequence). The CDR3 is CASSYSETGRGTEAFF. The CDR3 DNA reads TGTGCCAGCAGTTACTCGGAGACAGGTAGAGGCACTGAAGCTTTCTTT.

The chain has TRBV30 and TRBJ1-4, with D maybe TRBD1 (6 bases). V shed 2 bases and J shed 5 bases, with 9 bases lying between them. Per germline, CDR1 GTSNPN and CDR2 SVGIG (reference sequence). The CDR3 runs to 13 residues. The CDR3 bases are TGTGCCTGGAGTAGAACAGGGAATGAAAAACTGTTTTTT. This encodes CAWSRTGNEKLFF.